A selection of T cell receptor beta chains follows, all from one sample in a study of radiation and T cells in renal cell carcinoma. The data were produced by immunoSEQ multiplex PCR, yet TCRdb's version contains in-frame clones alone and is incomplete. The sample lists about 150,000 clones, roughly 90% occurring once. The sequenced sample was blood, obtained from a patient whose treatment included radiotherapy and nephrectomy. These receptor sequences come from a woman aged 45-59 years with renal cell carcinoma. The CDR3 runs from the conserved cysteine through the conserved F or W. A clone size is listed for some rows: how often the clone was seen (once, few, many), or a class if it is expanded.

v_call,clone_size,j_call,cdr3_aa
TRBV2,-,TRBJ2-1,CASSGTSGVFYNEQFF
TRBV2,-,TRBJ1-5,CASGGQGFSNQPQHF
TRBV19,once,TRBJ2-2,CASSIKRAVTGELFF
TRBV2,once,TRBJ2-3,CALGDTSTDTQYF
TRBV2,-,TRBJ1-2,CASSEQAIYGYTF
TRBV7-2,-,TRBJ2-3,CASSMLASDTQYF
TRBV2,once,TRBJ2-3,CASSDGTWADTQYF
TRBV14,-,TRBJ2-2,CASKSLPGANTGELFF
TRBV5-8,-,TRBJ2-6,CASSLVFGSSGANVLTF
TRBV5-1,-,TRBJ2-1,CASSPIGGGAGEQFF
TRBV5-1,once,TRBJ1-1,CASSLVTNTEAFF
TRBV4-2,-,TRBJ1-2,CASSQGTVGYTF
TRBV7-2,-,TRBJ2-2,CASSSLGIGELFF
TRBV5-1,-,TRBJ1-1,CASSLGQGVGNTEAFF
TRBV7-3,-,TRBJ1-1,CASSSTGRVTEAFF
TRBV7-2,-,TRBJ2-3,CASSLGTTGGRTDTQYF
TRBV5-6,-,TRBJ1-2,CASSLSDGRGYGYTF
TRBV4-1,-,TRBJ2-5,CASSLTISPGQGLEAQYF
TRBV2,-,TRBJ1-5,CASKWGPPPFNQPQHF
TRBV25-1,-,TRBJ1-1,CASSGTPTRGENTEAFF
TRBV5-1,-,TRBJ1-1,CASATGTNTEAFF
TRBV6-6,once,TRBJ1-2,CASSPGTGDGGYGYTF
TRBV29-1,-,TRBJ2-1,CSVAGLAVDGEQFF
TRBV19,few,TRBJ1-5,CAAGDGSNQPQHF
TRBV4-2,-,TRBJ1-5,CASSQDEGGWDQPQHF
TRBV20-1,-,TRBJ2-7,CSAPSVGEQYF
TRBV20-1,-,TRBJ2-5,CSASGAETQYF
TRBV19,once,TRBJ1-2,CASTPPGDMKRGYTF
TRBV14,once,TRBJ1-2,CASGQGALRNGYTF
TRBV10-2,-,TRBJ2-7,CASRRTGGEQYF
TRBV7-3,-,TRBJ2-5,CASSSLAGAEETQYF
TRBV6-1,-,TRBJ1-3,CASSERLGPHSGNTIYF
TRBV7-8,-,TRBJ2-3,CASSLARGGTDTQYF
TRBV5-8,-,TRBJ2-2,CASSLPGAVNTGELFF
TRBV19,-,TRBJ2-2,CASSILWGTGELFF
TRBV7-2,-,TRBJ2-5,CASSFSGGTYETQYF
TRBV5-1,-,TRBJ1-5,CASSLEGGRRQPQHF